This note documents a single TCR beta chain sequence. This entry is derived from a study of blood T cell repertoires in COVID-19. Study-wide context: COVID-19 samples collected from the United States, Italy and Spain covered acute and convalescent phases. T cells, B-cell-depleted T cells, or PBMCs provided the cDNA or gDNA that served as material.

Study processing details: Estimation of nucleated cell counts was performed using reference gene primer amplification. TCRdb's table, derived via immunoSEQ multiplex PCR, lists solely in-frame clones and lacks some. From that table come the V and J calls and clone size; the DNA was used to work out D and trimming. The repertoire holds 140,000 or so clones, with 70% to 80% as singletons. The CDR3 runs 16 residues. Germline V gene data show CDR1 as KGHSH and CDR2 as LQKENI. V gave up 1 base and J gave up 0 bases; unmatched junction bases: 3. This chain joins TRBV18 and TRBJ2-1; 7 bases match TRBD2. Material: peripheral blood. The clonotype comes from a man aged 45-60 years with acute or convalescent COVID-19. The CDR3 loop is CASSPLAGVSYNEQFF. For the CDR3, the DNA is TGTGCCAGCTCACCACTGGCGGGGGTCTCCTACAATGAGCAGTTCTTC.